This T cell receptor (beta chain) was recorded in a study of CD8 T cells in ankylosing spondylitis. This clonotype has a handful of counts. The antigen is unknown. Findings of the study overall: Seemingly distinctive of ankylosing spondylitis blood was a TCR beta motif formed by eight highly homologous variants.

TCRdb itself ran the 5' RACE reads through MiXCR, one entry per CDR3 protein. The sample carries about 800,000 distinct CDR3 sequences, 10% to 15% recorded once. The germline gives CDR1 WSHSY, CDR2 SAAADI. This CDR3 region has 16 residues. V dropped 6 bases and J dropped 12; count of bases not matched to a gene: 13. This rearrangement joins TRBV10-2 to TRBJ2-1; TRBD2 matches at 14 bases. Sequencing input: blood, either unsorted or a sorted T cell fraction (not recorded which). The sequence was obtained from a male donor with ankylosing spondylitis. CDR3 DNA: TGCGCCAGCAGACTTGGACTAGCGGGAGGTAAAGGGGTGCAGTTCTTC. It translates to CASRLGLAGGKGVQFF.